The sample holds a few counts of the clone carrying this T cell receptor beta chain. Its antigen is still unknown. Bulk tumor genomic DNA, roughly 600 ng per sample, was used as template. Surgical sampling yielded several biopsies per primary tumor (spaced far apart). It was patients with untreated, newly diagnosed non-small cell lung cancer who underwent curative surgery. The donor pool consisted of newly diagnosed non-small cell lung cancer patients who were having surgery with curative intent. Multiplex PCR relied on 32 V and 13 J primers to amplify TCR beta CDR3. TCRdb reanalysed the multiplex PCR reads using MiXCR and keeps one entry per CDR3 protein. The repertoire includes 25,000 to 40,000 distinct CDR3 sequences, around 30% of them detected once, and approximately 4.2% sits in the top ten. These data are taken from a study of immune heterogeneity within non-small cell lung tumors. Across the study: Classification of the tumors gave a handful of squamous cell carcinomas, approximately 10 non-squamous carcinomas and 1 not otherwise specified.

V shed 5 bases and J 4 bases; nucleotides not matched to a gene: 7. Per germline, CDR1 SQVTM and CDR2 ANQGSEA. The CDR3 length is 15 residues. Study-wide results and caveats: Some T-cell receptor beta clonotypes occurred at high frequency. These high-frequency clonotypes were largely distinct between individual patients. Both recurring identical dominant CDR3 beta clonotypes and site-unique high-frequency clones were observed across tumor sites within a patient.

This receptor was identified in a man aged 40-49 years with non-small cell lung cancer. This chain links TRBV29-1 with TRBJ2-6; TRBD2 agrees at 8 bases. The sample consisted of lung tumor tissue. The DNA for the CDR3 is TGCAGCGTTACCAGCGGGAGCTTCGGGGCCAACGTCCTGACTTTC. Translating it yields CSVTSGSFGANVLTF.